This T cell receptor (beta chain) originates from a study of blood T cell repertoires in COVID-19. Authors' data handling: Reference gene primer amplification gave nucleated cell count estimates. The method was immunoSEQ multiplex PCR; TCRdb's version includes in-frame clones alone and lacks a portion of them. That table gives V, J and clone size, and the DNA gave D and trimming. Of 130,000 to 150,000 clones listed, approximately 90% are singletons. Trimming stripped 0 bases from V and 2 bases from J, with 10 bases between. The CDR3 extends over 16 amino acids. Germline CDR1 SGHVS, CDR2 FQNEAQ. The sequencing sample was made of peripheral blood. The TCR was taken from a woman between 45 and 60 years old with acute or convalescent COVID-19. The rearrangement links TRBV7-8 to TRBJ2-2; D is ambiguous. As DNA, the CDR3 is TGTGCCAGCAGCTTAGCGCTCGCAGATAACACCGGGGAGCTGTTTTTT. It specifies CASSLALADNTGELFF.